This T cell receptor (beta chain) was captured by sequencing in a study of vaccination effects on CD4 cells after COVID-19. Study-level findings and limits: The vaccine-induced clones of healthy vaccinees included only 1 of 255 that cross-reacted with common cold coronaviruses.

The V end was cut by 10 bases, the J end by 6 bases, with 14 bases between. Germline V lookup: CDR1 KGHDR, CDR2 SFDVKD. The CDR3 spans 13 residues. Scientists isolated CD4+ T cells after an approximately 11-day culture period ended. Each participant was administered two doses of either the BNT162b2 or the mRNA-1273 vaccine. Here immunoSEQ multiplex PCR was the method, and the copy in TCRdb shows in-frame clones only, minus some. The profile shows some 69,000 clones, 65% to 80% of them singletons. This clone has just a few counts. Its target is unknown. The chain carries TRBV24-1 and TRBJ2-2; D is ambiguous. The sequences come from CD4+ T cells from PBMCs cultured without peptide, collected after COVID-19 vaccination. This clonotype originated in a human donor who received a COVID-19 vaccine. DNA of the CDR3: TGTGCCACTCGAGGACCCTCCGCCGGGGAGCTGTTTTTT. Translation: CATRGPSAGELFF.